Here is one T cell receptor beta chain with its context. Its target is unknown. This sample is drawn from a study of regulatory dendritic cells for organ transplantation. The study, taken as a whole, reports: Of resting T cell subsets, memory CD8+ had the most alloreactive clonotypes.

Clones were sequenced by immunoSEQ multiplex PCR, and TCRdb holds only the in-frame ones, with some missing. The sample lists approximately 12,000 clones; about three fifths were seen once. The V end lost 5 bases, the J end lost 1 base, and 6 bases lay between the germline ends. CDR1 is SGHRS and CDR2 is YFSETQ in the germline V gene. The CDR3 spans 12 residues. Sorted subsets were CFSE-labeled and cultured approximately 5 days with allogeneic dendritic cells. Sequences were obtained from naive CD8+ T cells from blood cultured with dendritic cells. Specified subset: CD45RA+ naive T cells. This TCR derives from a human donor in good health. The chain has TRBV5-1 and TRBJ1-1; the D gene is possibly TRBD1 (5 bases). CDR3 in DNA: TGCGCCAGCAGGGGGGGGAACACTGAAGCTTTCTTT. Its protein product is CASRGGNTEAFF.